This T cell receptor beta chain was documented in a study of shared clonotypes between healthy human individuals. Study results and limitations: With a few donors compared, approximately 5.5% of naive CD4 clonotypes were shared.

CDR1 SGHRS and CDR2 YFSETQ come from the germline V gene. This CDR3 has 14 residues. The V and J ends lost 0 bases and 4 bases respectively, with 11 bases between them. Produced via immunoSEQ multiplex PCR; TCRdb's table is partial and in-frame only. This sample has millions of clones, with approximately 94% found just once. This clone was seen once. The antigen is unknown. In the naive CD8 group, cells lacked CD45RO and were positively selected for CCR7, so terminally differentiated effector memory CD45RA+ cells were left out. Sequences were obtained from naive CD8+ T cells sorted from blood. The V call is TRBV5-1, the J call TRBJ2-7, with D unclear. The source of this sequence is a young man in good health. CDR3 DNA: TGCGCCAGCAGCTTGGCTCAGTCAGTGTACGAGCAGTACTTC. Its translation: CASSLAQSVYEQYF.